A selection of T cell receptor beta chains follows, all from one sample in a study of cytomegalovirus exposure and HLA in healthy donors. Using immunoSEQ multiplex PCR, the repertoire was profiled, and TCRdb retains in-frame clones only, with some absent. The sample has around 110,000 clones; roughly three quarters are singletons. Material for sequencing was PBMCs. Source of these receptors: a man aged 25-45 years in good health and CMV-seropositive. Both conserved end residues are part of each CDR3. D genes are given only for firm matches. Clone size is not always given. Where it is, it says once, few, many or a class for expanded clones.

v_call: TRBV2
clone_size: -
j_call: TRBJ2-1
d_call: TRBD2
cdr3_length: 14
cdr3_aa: CASRERDYYNEQFF
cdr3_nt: TGTGCCAGCAGGGAGCGGGACTATTACAATGAGCAGTTCTTC

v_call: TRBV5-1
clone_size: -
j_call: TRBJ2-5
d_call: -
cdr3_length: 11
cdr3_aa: CASSVAETQYF
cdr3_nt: TGCGCCAGCAGCGTGGCGGAGACCCAGTACTTC

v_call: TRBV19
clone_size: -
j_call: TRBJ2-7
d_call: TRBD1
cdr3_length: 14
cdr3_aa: CASKPGQGFYEQYF
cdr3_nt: TGTGCCAGTAAACCGGGACAGGGGTTTTACGAGCAGTACTTC

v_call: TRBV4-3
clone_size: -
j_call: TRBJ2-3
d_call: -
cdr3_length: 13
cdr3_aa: CASSPTGADTQYF
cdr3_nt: TGCGCCAGCAGCCCGACCGGAGCAGATACGCAGTATTTT

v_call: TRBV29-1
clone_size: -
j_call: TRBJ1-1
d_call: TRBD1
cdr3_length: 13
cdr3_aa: CSVSVDTGGRAFF
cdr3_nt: TGCAGCGTTTCCGTCGACACAGGGGGCCGAGCTTTCTTT

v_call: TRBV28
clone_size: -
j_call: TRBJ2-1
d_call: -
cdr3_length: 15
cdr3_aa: CASRSGPSARNEQFF
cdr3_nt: TGTGCCAGCAGATCTGGTCCTAGCGCCCGAAATGAGCAGTTCTTC

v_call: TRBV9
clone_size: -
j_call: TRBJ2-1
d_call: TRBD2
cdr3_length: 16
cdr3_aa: CASSERGLAGTNEQFF
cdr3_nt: TGTGCCAGCAGCGAGCGGGGACTAGCGGGAACCAATGAGCAGTTCTTC

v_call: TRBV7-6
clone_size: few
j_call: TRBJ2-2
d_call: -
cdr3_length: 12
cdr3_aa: CASSILSGELFF
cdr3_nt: TGTGCCAGCAGCATATTATCCGGGGAGCTGTTTTTT

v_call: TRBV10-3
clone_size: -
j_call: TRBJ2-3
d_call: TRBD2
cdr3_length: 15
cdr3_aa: CAIAASGASTDTQYF
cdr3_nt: TGTGCCATCGCAGCCAGCGGGGCTAGCACAGATACGCAGTATTTT

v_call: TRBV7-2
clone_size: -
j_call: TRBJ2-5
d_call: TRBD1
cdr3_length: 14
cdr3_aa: CASSPNRGRETQYF
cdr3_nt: TGTGCCAGCAGCCCGAACAGGGGGCGGGAGACCCAGTACTTC

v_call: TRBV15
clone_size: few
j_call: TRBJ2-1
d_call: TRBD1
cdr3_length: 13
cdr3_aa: CATSRVQGVEQFF
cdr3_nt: TGTGCCACCAGCAGAGTACAGGGGGTTGAGCAGTTCTTC

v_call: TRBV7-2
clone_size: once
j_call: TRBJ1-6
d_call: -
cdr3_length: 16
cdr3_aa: CASSSFPRGLNSPLHF
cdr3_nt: TGTGCCAGCAGCTCATTCCCGCGGGGTCTAAATTCACCCCTCCACTTT

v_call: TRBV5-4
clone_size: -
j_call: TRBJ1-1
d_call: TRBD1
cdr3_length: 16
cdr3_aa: CASSIRTGRMNTEAFF
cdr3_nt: TGTGCCAGCAGCATCCGGACAGGGCGGATGAACACTGAAGCTTTCTTT

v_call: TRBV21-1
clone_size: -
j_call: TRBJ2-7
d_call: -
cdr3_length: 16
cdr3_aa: CASSKGVAGAPYEQYF
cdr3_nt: TGTGCCAGCAGCAAAGGCGTAGCGGGAGCCCCCTACGAGCAGTACTTC

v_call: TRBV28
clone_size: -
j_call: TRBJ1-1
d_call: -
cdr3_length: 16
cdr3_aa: CASSFGGSSMNTEAFF
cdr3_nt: TGTGCCAGCAGTTTTGGAGGTAGCAGCATGAACACTGAAGCTTTCTTT

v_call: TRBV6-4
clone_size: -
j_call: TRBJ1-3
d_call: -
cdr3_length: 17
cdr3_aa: CASSGTWRSSSGNTIYF
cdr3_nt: TGTGCCAGCAGTGGCACCTGGAGGTCGAGCTCTGGAAACACCATATATTTT

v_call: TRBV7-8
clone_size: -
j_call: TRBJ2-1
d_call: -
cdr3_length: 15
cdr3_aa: CASSFRSSSYNEQFF
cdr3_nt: TGTGCCAGCAGCTTCCGGTCTAGCTCCTACAATGAGCAGTTCTTC

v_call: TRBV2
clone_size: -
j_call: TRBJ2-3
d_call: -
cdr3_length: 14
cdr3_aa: CASSRTYSTDTQYF
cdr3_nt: TGTGCCAGCAGTAGGACATACAGCACAGATACGCAGTATTTT

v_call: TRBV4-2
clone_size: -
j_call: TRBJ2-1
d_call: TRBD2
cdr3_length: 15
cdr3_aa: CASSQASGRKNEQFF
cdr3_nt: TGTGCCAGCAGCCAAGCTAGCGGGAGGAAGAATGAGCAGTTCTTC

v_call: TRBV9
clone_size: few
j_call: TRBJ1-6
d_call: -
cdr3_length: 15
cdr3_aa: CASSWRDSHNSPLHF
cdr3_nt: TGTGCCAGCAGCTGGCGGGACTCACATAATTCACCCCTCCACTTT

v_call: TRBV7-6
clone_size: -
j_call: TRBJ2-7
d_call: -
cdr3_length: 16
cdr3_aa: CASSLGTVDSSYEQYF
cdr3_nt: TGTGCCAGCAGCTTAGGGACGGTCGACAGCTCCTACGAGCAGTACTTC

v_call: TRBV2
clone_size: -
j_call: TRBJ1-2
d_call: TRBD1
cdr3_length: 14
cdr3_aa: CASRGDRSMGGYTF
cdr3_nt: TGTGCCAGCAGGGGGGACAGATCCATGGGCGGCTACACCTTC

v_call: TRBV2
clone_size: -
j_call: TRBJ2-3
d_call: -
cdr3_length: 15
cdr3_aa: CASSEGGPGTDTQYF
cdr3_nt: TGTGCCAGCAGTGAAGGGGGGCCTGGAACAGATACGCAGTATTTT

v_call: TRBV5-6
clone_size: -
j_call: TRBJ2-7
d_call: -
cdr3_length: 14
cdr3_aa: CASSFLGGPEEQYF
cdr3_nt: TGCGCCAGCAGCTTTCTCGGGGGGCCTGAAGAGCAGTACTTC

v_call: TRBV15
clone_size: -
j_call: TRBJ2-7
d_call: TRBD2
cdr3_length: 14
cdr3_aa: CATSSLAGAYEQYF
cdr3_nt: TGTGCCACCAGCAGCCTAGCGGGGGCCTACGAGCAGTACTTC

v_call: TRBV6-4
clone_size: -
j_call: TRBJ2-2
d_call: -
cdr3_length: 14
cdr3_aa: CASSVVGDTGELFF
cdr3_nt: TGTGCCAGCAGTGTGGTGGGCGACACCGGGGAGCTGTTTTTT

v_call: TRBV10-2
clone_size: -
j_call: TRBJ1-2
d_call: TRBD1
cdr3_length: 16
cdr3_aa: CASSESVRGRNYGYTF
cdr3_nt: TGCGCCAGCAGTGAGTCGGTCAGGGGGCGAAACTATGGCTACACCTTC

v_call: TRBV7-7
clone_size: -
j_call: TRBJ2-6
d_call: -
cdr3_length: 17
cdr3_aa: CASSFEYQGAGANVLTF
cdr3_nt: TGTGCTAGCAGCTTCGAGTACCAGGGCGCTGGGGCCAACGTCCTGACTTTC

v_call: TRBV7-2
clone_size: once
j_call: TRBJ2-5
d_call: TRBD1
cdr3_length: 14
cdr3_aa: CASSFTGQGGTQYF
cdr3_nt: TGTGCCAGCAGCTTTACGGGACAGGGGGGCACCCAGTACTTC

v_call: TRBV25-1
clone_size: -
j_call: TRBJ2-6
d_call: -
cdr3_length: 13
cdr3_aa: CASQDSGANVLTF
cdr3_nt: TGTGCCAGCCAGGACTCTGGGGCCAACGTCCTGACTTTC

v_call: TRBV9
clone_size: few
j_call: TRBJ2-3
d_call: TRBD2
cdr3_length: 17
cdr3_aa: CASSVSLAGGLADTQYF
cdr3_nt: TGTGCCAGCAGCGTATCTCTCGCGGGAGGTTTGGCAGATACGCAGTATTTT

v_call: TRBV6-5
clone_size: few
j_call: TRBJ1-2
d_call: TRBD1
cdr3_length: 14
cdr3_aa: CASSSGQGLYGYTF
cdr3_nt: TGTGCCAGCAGTTCGGGACAGGGGCTCTATGGCTACACCTTC

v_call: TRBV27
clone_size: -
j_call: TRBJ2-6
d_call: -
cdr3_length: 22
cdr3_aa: CASSLFDSRFQLFSSGANVLTF
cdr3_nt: TGTGCCAGCAGTTTATTTGACAGTCGGTTCCAACTCTTTAGCTCTGGGGCCAACGTCCTGACTTTC

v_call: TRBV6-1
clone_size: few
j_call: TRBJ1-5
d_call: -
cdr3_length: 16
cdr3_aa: CASSEKDSDRYQPQHF
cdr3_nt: TGTGCCAGCAGTGAAAAGGATTCGGACAGATATCAGCCCCAGCATTTT

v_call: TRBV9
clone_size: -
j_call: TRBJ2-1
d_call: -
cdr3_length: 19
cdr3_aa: CASSVAPFESGGAYNEQFF
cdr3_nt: TGTGCCAGCAGCGTAGCTCCGTTCGAATCGGGGGGCGCCTACAATGAGCAGTTCTTC

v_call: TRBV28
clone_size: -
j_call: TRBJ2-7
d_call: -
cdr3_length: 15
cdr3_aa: CASSAPGRGAYEQYF
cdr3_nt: TGTGCCAGCAGTGCCCCCGGCAGGGGAGCCTACGAGCAGTACTTC

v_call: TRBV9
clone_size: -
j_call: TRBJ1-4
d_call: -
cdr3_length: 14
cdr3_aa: CASSVGATTEKLFF
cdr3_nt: TGTGCCAGCAGCGTGGGGGCCACCACTGAAAAACTGTTTTTT

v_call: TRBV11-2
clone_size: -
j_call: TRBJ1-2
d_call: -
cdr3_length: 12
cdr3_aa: CASSLGDYGYTF
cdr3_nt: TGTGCCAGCAGCTTAGGCGACTATGGCTACACCTTC

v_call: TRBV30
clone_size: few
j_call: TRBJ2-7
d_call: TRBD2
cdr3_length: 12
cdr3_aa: CAGTLGGYEQYF
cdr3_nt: TGTGCCGGGACCCTCGGGGGGTACGAGCAGTACTTC

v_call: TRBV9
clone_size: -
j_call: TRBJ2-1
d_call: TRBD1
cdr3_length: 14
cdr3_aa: CASSFPGTGFEQFF
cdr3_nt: TGTGCCAGCAGCTTTCCGGGGACAGGGTTTGAGCAGTTCTTC

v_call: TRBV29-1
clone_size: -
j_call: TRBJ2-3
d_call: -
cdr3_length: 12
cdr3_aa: CSVARGADTQYF
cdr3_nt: TGCAGCGTTGCCAGGGGGGCAGATACGCAGTATTTT

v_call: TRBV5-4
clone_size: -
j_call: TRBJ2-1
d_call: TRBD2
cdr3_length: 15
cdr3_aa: CASSFRLAGVNEQFF
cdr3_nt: TGTGCCAGCAGCTTTCGGCTAGCGGGAGTCAATGAGCAGTTCTTC

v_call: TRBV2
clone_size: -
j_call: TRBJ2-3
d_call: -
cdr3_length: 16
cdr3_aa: CASSEAPGARADTQYF
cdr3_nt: TGTGCCAGCAGTGAAGCTCCAGGGGCGAGGGCAGATACGCAGTATTTT

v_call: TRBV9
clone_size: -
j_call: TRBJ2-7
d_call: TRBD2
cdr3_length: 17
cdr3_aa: CASSVDLEAGGSYEQYF
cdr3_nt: TGTGCCAGCAGCGTAGATCTTGAGGCGGGAGGGTCCTACGAGCAGTACTTC

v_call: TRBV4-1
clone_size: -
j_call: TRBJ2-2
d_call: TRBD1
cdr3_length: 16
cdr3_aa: CASSQWRTGAAGELFF
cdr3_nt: TGCGCCAGCAGCCAATGGCGAACAGGGGCCGCCGGGGAGCTGTTTTTT

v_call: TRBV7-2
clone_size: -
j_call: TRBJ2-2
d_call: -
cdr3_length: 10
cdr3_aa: CATGIGELFF
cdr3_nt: TGTGCCACGGGGATCGGGGAGCTGTTTTTT